These 17 T cell receptor beta chains share one sample of origin, sequenced in a study of blood T cell repertoires in COVID-19. Assay used: immunoSEQ multiplex PCR; TCRdb lists only in-frame clones, some missing. Here the sample spans 95,000 to 100,000 clones, about 88% being singletons. The specimen was peripheral blood. Receptor source: a woman aged 55-75 years with acute or convalescent COVID-19.

The CDR3 region has the DNA TGTGCCAGCAGTTCGCGACAGGGTTCTGGGAATGAGCAGTTCTTC. This translates into CASSSRQGSGNEQFF. The chain recombines TRBV27 with TRBJ2-1; 7 nucleotides match TRBD1. The junction had 10 bases not matched to a gene; V was cut back by 4 bases and J by 7 bases. Germline V CDR1 and CDR2: MNHEY, SMNVEV (reference sequence). CDR3 length: 15 residues.

This chain connects TRBV2 to TRBJ2-3; D ambiguous. Germline V lookup: CDR1 SNHLY, CDR2 FYNNEI. The CDR3 runs to 16 residues. V was pared by 4 bases and J by 0 bases, with 14 bases between. In DNA form, the CDR3 reads TGTGCCAGCAGTGCCGAAGACACCCCTAGCACAGATACGCAGTATTTT. It specifies CASSAEDTPSTDTQYF.

The gene calls are TRBV15 and TRBJ1-5, with TRBD1 as a possible D gene (5 bases). The ends were cut back, 1 base at V and 6 bases at J, with 13 bases in the middle. Germline lookup yields CDR1 LNHNV and CDR2 YYDKDF (reference sequence). The CDR3 consists of 15 residues. This chain's CDR3 is CATSRGGRGSQPQHF. The CDR3 region has the DNA TGTGCCACCAGCAGAGGGGGACGGGGGAGTCAGCCCCAGCATTTT.

The rearrangement joins TRBV7-3 to TRBJ2-1, with TRBD1 matching 7 bases. The CDR3 runs to 13 residues. V dropped 5 bases and J dropped 6; count of bases not matched to a gene: 4. Per the germline V gene, CDR1 is SGHTA and CDR2 is FQGTGA. CDR3 in amino acids: CASSPGTVNEQFF. The CDR3 bases are TGTGCCAGCAGCCCCGGGACAGTCAATGAGCAGTTCTTC.

This clone was recorded only once. The rearrangement joins TRBV5-1 to TRBJ2-3; D call uncertain. Germline V gene lookup returns CDR1 SGHRS and CDR2 YFSETQ. This CDR3 has 12 residues. Between the trimmed V and J ends, which lost 7 bases and 2 bases, there was a span of 8 bases. CDR3 in DNA: TGCGCCAGCCAGTCAACCACAGATACGCAGTATTTT. It is translated as CASQSTTDTQYF.

The chain employs TRBV14 and TRBJ1-1; unclear D gene. This CDR3 contains 13 residues. V was trimmed by 1 base and J by 5 bases, leaving 8 bases between them. Germline V gene lookup returns CDR1 SGHDN and CDR2 FVKESK. The CDR3 DNA sequence: TGTGCCAGCAGCCAAGCCCGCCAGACTGAAGCTTTCTTT. Translated: CASSQARQTEAFF.

The V gene is TRBV5-5, the J gene TRBJ2-7; 11 bases agree with TRBD2. V gave up 0 bases and J gave up 0 bases; unmatched junction bases: 5. From germline, CDR1 is SGHKS and CDR2 YYEKEE (reference sequence). The CDR3 sequence is 17 residues long. CDR3 residues: CASSLGLAGGRSYEQYF. CDR3 sequence (DNA): TGTGCCAGCAGCTTGGGGCTAGCGGGGGGCCGCTCCTACGAGCAGTACTTC.

The V and J genes are TRBV5-1 and TRBJ1-6, with D possibly matching TRBD1 (5 bases). The V and J ends lost 4 bases and 9 bases respectively, with 17 bases between them. In germline, CDR1 is SGHRS, CDR2 YFSETQ. This CDR3 is built from 15 residues. DNA for the CDR3: TGCGCCAGCAGCCCGGGGGGAGGAAGGAGTTCACCCCTCCACTTT. Translated, it gives CASSPGGGRSSPLHF.

V gene TRBV7-9 combines with J gene TRBJ2-7; D may be TRBD1 (5 bases). This CDR3 spans 12 amino acids. From germline, CDR1 is SEHNR and CDR2 FQNEAQ (reference sequence). V was clipped by 5 bases and J by 10 bases, with 15 bases between them. The CDR3, as DNA: TGTGCCAGCAGCCCCCCCCAGGGTTACCAGTACTTC. Translating it yields CASSPPQGYQYF.

This chain joins TRBV12-3 or TRBV12-4 and TRBJ1-2; D remains ambiguous. V lost 9 bases and J lost 7, with 15 bases in between. This CDR3 has 12 residues. The CDR3 sequence is CASTYDEGGYTF. CDR3 in DNA: TGTGCCAGTACTTATGATGAGGGTGGCTACACCTTC.

V gene TRBV5-1 combines with J gene TRBJ1-2; 7 bases agree with TRBD1. This CDR3 comprises 14 residues. J gave up 4 bases and V 6 bases, and 9 bases lay outside the gene matches. The germline V gene encodes CDR1 SGHRS and CDR2 YFSETQ. The DNA for the CDR3 is TGCGCCAGCACCCAGGACAGGCCTATCTATGGCTACACCTTC. This sequence encodes CASTQDRPIYGYTF. The complete variable domain, with remaining parts taken from reference TRBV5-1 and TRBJ1-2, reads KAGVTQTPRYLIKTRGQQVTLSCSPISGHRSVSWYQQTPGQGLQFLFEYFSETQRNKGNFPGRFSGRQFSNSRSEMNVSTLELGDSALYLCASTQDRPIYGYTFGSGTRLTVV.

This clone was seen only once. This sequence joins TRBV29-1 and TRBJ1-3, with unresolved D. The germline V gene has CDR1 SQVTM and CDR2 ANQGSEA. This CDR3 is built from 12 residues. V lost 4 bases and J 4 bases, leaving 8 bases between the germline ends. The CDR3, as DNA: TGCAGCGTTGCATCTCGGGGAAACACCATATATTTT. Its protein is CSVASRGNTIYF.

V gene TRBV19 combines with J gene TRBJ1-2; 7 bases line up with TRBD1. CDR3 length equals 15 residues. Germline values: CDR1 LNHDA, CDR2 SQIVND (reference sequence). Trimming removed 3 bases from V and 4 bases from J; junction bases left unmatched: 8. CDR3: CASSINRGVGYGYTF. The CDR3 DNA follows: TGTGCCAGTAGTATCAACAGGGGAGTCGGCTATGGCTACACCTTC.

The chain combines TRBV5-1 with TRBJ1-6; maybe TRBD1 (5 bases). The CDR3 covers 13 residues. Germline CDR1 SGHRS, CDR2 YFSETQ. Trimming left V 6 bases short and J 7 bases short, with 11 bases between. The CDR3 spells CASTDRQNSPLHF. Written as DNA, the CDR3 is TGCGCCAGCACCGACAGACAAAATTCACCCCTCCACTTT.

This chain joins TRBV6-5 and TRBJ2-3; 7 positions match TRBD1. Per germline, CDR1 MNHEY and CDR2 SVGAGI. CDR3 length equals 14 residues. V lost 7 bases to trimming and J lost 5 bases; unmatched junction nucleotides: 9. The CDR3 sequence is CASNGRGRGDTQYF. CDR3 DNA sequence: TGTGCCAGCAATGGTAGGGGGCGAGGAGATACGCAGTATTTT.

The chain recombines TRBV9 with TRBJ2-3; D is possibly TRBD1 (6 bases). The V end lost 0 bases, the J end lost 5 bases, and 13 bases lay between the germline ends. The CDR3 has 15 residues. Germline CDR1 is SGDLS and CDR2 is YYNGEE. The CDR3 coding sequence is TGTGCCAGCAGCGTAGGAGGGACATCCGGAGATACGCAGTATTTT. Its translation is CASSVGGTSGDTQYF. Full variable domain (remainder filled in from reference TRBV9 and TRBJ2-3): DSGVTQTPKHLITATGQRVTLRCSPRSGDLSVYWYQQSLDQGLQFLIQYYNGEERAKGNILERFSAQQFPDLHSELNLSSLELGDSALYFCASSVGGTSGDTQYFGPGTRLTVL.

This chain connects TRBV29-1 to TRBJ2-5, with D maybe TRBD2 (7 bases). Germline V gene data show CDR1 as SQVTM and CDR2 as ANQGSEA. This CDR3 is 14 amino acids long. The CDR3 here is CRAGGPGRGETQYF. The CDR3 DNA is TGCCGCGCCGGGGGGCCGGGGCGGGGGGAGACCCAGTACTTC.